The clone carrying this TCR beta chain was counted between two and nine times. V lost 0 bases to trimming and J lost 6 bases; unmatched junction nucleotides: 7. CDR3 length: 17 amino acids. Germline assignment: CDR1 SGHTA and CDR2 FQGNSA. This sample was taken from a study of identical twins. Each cDNA held unique molecular identifiers, and template switching gave it a universal primer site. TCRdb analysed the 5' RACE reads with MiXCR anew, one entry per CDR3 protein. The data contain a few hundred thousand distinct CDR3 sequences, roughly an eighth of them singletons. The same sample was also used in a study of yellow fever vaccine responses in identical twins.

V usage is TRBV7-2 and J usage is TRBJ2-2; 10 nucleotides align to TRBD2. The source material was CD4+ T cells sorted from blood. The TCR originated in a woman under 30 in good health. The CDR3 nucleotides are TGTGCCAGCAGCTTAGCATCTCTAGCGGGAGTGGCCGGGGAGCTGTTTTTT. Its translation: CASSLASLAGVAGELFF.